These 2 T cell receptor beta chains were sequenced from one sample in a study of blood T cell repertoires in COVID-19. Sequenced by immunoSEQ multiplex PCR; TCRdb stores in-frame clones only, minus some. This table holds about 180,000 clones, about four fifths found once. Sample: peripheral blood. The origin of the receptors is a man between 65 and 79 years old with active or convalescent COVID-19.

This CDR3 reads CASSLASGGENTEAFF. In DNA, the CDR3 is TGCGCCAGCAGCTTGGCCAGCGGGGGAGAGAACACTGAAGCTTTCTTT. The chain carries TRBV5-1 and TRBJ1-1; a weak D match, TRBD1 (5 bases). Trimming cost V 0 bases and J 1 base, with 13 bases left between them. The CDR3 contains 16 residues. The germline V gene encodes CDR1 SGHRS and CDR2 YFSETQ.

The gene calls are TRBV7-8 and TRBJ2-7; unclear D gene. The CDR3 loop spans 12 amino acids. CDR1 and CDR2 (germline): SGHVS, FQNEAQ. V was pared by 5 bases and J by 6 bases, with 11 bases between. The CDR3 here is CASSLSRGEQYF. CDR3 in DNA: TGTGCCAGCAGCCTTAGTAGAGGCGAGCAGTACTTC.